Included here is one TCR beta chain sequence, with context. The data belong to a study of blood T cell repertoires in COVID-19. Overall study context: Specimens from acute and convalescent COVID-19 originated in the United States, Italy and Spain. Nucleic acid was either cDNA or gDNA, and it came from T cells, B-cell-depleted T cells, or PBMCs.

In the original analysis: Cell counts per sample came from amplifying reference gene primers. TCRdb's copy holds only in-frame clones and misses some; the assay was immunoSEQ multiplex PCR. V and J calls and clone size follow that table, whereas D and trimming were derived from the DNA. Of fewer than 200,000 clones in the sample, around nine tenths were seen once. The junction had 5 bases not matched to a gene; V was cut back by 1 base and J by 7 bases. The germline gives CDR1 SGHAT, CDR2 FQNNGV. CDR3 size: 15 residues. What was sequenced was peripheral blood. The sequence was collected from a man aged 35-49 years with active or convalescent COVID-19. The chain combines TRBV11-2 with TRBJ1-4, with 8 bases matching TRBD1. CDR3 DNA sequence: TGTGCCAGCAGCTTAGCGGGACAGGTCTTTGAAAAACTGTTTTTT. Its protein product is CASSLAGQVFEKLFF.